This is a list of T cell receptor beta chains from one sample in a study of shared clonotypes between healthy human individuals. The protocol was immunoSEQ multiplex PCR, while the TCRdb copy is restricted to in-frame clones and leaves out a portion. Counted here are approximately 2.1 million clones, approximately 93% occurring once; the ten biggest clones make up under 0.45%. Sequencing was performed on naive CD4+ T cells from PBMCs. The source is a man aged 18-30 years in good health. Some clones in this sample may be carry-over from other donors' samples. Each CDR3 is given with its conserved first and last residue. Fields, in order: clone size, V gene, D gene, J gene, CDR3 DNA, CDR3 protein. The D gene is left open where the match is weak. Expanded clones get a size class; other rows say once, few or many, or leave the size out.

>once|TRBV4-1|NA|TRBJ2-7
TGCGCCAGCAGCCAAGGGCGGAGGGGGAGCTCCTACGAGCAGTACTTC
CASSQGRRGSSYEQYF
>NA|TRBV5-1|TRBD2|TRBJ2-1
TGCGCCAGCAGCTTGGCCGGGACTAGCAGGGTTAATGAGCAGTTCTTC
CASSLAGTSRVNEQFF
>NA|TRBV11-2|NA|TRBJ2-5
TGTGCCAGCAGCTTTCAGGGTTCGGAGACCCAGTACTTC
CASSFQGSETQYF
>NA|TRBV6-5|TRBD1|TRBJ1-5
TGTGCCAGCAGTTACAGCAGGGGGTTCCAGCCCCAGCATTTT
CASSYSRGFQPQHF
>NA|TRBV14|TRBD1|TRBJ1-1
TGTGCCAGCAGCCACCTGACAGGGTTCATGAACACTGAAGCTTTCTTT
CASSHLTGFMNTEAFF
>NA|TRBV10-3|NA|TRBJ1-1
TGTGCCATCAGTGAACTGGGGGATTTCACTGAAGCTTTCTTT
CAISELGDFTEAFF
>once|TRBV28|NA|TRBJ2-3
TGTGCCAGCGGGCCTAGGAATACGCAGTATTTT
CASGPRNTQYF
>NA|TRBV7-2|NA|TRBJ1-3
TGTGCCAGCAGCTTAGTGGCACGGTTCTCTGGAAACACCATATATTTT
CASSLVARFSGNTIYF
>NA|TRBV19|NA|TRBJ1-1
TGTGCCAGTAGACAAGGGGGATGGGCGAACACTGAAGCTTTCTTT
CASRQGGWANTEAFF
>NA|TRBV5-1|NA|TRBJ2-2
TGCGCCAGCAGCCTGGGACGGCCGACCACCGGGGAGCTGTTTTTT
CASSLGRPTTGELFF
>NA|TRBV14|NA|TRBJ1-1
TGTGCCAGCAGCCCAGGGTTGAACACTGAAGCTTTCTTT
CASSPGLNTEAFF
>NA|TRBV18|NA|TRBJ1-3
TGTGCCAGCTCACCAAGCCCCTCTGGGACATTGAGCTCTGGAAACACCATATATTTT
CASSPSPSGTLSSGNTIYF
>NA|TRBV19|NA|TRBJ1-5
TGTGCCAGTAGTATGGAGCGCCAGGGTGGTCAGCCCCAGCATTTT
CASSMERQGGQPQHF
>NA|TRBV28|NA|TRBJ2-1
TGTGCCAGCAGTTCCCGCGGACTACCCGGGGATGAGCAGTTCTTC
CASSSRGLPGDEQFF
>NA|TRBV9|NA|TRBJ2-3
TGTGCCAGCAGCGTAGACCCGGCCCCAGATACGCAGTATTTT
CASSVDPAPDTQYF
>NA|TRBV6-1|NA|TRBJ2-2
TGTGCCAGCTTCACAGGGAGGTGGGACACCGGGGAGCTGTTTTTT
CASFTGRWDTGELFF
>NA|TRBV5-6|NA|TRBJ2-2
TGTGCCAGCAGCCAGCCCGCAGTGAACACCGGGGAGCTGTTTTTT
CASSQPAVNTGELFF
>NA|TRBV6-1|TRBD1|TRBJ2-5
TGTGCCAGCAGTCACAGGGGCAAAGGTGGGACCCAGTACTTC
CASSHRGKGGTQYF
>NA|TRBV5-1|NA|TRBJ1-1
TGCGCCAGCAGCCCCACAGAAACAAACACTGAAGCTTTCTTT
CASSPTETNTEAFF
>NA|TRBV4-1|TRBD2|TRBJ2-2
TGCGCCAGCAGCCAACTTAGCGGGACGAACACCGGGGAGCTGTTTTTT
CASSQLSGTNTGELFF
>NA|TRBV7-3|NA|TRBJ2-7
TGTGCCAGCAGCTTAGACCCGAGCTCCTACGAGCAGTACTTC
CASSLDPSSYEQYF
>NA|TRBV19|TRBD1|TRBJ1-2
TGTGCCAGTAGTACCGGGAGGACAGGAAATCTATATGGCTACACCTTC
CASSTGRTGNLYGYTF
>NA|TRBV9|NA|TRBJ2-1
TGTGCCAGCAGCTTATCCGGGGGGCAGTTCTTC
CASSLSGGQFF
>NA|TRBV5-1|TRBD2|TRBJ2-1
TGCGCCAGCAGCCTTCCCTCGGCTAGCGGGAGCAATGAGCAGTTCTTC
CASSLPSASGSNEQFF
>NA|TRBV28|NA|TRBJ1-2
TGTGCCAGCAGTTTAAGGACGTACAGGGCTAACTATGGCTACACCTTC
CASSLRTYRANYGYTF